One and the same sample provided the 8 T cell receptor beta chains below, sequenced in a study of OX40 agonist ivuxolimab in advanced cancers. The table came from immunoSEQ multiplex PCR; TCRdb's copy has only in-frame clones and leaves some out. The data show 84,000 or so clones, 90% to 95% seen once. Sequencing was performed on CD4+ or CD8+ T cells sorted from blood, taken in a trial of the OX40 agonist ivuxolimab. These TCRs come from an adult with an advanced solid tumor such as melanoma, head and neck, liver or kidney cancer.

The CDR3: CASSVEPGGALNEQFF. DNA for the CDR3: TGTGCCAGCAGCGTAGAGCCGGGAGGGGCTTTAAATGAGCAGTTCTTC. The chain has TRBV9 and TRBJ2-1; 8 positions agree with TRBD2. Germline V lookup: CDR1 SGDLS, CDR2 YYNGEE. V dropped 0 bases and J dropped 7; count of bases not matched to a gene: 9. The CDR3 spans 16 residues.

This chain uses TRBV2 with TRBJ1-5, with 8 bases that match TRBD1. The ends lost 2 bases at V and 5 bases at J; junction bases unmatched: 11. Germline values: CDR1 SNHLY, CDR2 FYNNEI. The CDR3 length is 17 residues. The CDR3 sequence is CASSEFRSDRGYQPQHF. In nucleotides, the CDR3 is TGTGCCAGCAGTGAATTTAGGTCCGACAGGGGATATCAGCCCCAGCATTTT.

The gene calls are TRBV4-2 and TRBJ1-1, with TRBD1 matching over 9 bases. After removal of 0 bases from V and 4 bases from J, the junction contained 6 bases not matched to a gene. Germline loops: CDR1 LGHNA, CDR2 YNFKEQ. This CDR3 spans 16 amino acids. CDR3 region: CASSQEGGQGSTEAFF. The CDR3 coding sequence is TGTGCCAGCAGCCAAGAGGGTGGACAGGGGAGCACTGAAGCTTTCTTT.

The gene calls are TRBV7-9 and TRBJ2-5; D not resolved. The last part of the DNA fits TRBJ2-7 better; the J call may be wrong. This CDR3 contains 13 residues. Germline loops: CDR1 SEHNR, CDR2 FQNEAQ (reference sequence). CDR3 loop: CASSLSVVSEQYF. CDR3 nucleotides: TGTGCCAGCAGCTTAAGTGTCGTGAGCGAGCAGTACTTC.

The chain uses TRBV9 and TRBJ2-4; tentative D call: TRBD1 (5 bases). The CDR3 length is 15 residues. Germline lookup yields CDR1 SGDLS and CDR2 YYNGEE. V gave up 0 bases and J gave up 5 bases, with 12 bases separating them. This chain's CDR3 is CASSVAGLGQNIQYF. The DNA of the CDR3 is TGTGCCAGCAGCGTAGCAGGGCTCGGGCAAAACATTCAGTACTTC.

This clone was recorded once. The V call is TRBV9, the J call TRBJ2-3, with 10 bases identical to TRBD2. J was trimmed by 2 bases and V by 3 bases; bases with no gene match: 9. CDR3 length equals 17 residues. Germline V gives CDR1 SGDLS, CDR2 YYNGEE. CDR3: CASSGPSSGSPTDTQYF. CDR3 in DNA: TGTGCCAGCAGCGGTCCATCTAGCGGGAGCCCCACAGATACGCAGTATTTT.

CDR3 sequence reads: CASSLVRGTGDYSYNEQFF. The DNA of the CDR3 is TGTGCCAGCAGCTTAGTCCGAGGGACAGGAGACTATTCCTACAATGAGCAGTTCTTC. This sequence joins TRBV11-1 and TRBJ2-1; the match to TRBD1 covers 8 bases. The CDR3 runs to 19 residues. The germline V gene encodes CDR1 SGHAT and CDR2 FQDESV (reference sequence). Germline trimming cut 1 base from V and 1 base from J; bases unmatched to any gene: 12.

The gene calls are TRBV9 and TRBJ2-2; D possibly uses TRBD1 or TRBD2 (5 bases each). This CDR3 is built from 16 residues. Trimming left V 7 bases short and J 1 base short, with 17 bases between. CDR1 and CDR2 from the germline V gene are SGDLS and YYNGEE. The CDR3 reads CASQSRERGNTGELFF. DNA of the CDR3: TGTGCCAGCCAGTCGAGGGAGAGGGGGAACACCGGGGAGCTGTTTTTT.